This TCR beta chain stems from a study of blood T cell repertoires in COVID-19. About the study: Acute and convalescent COVID-19 specimens originated in the United States, Italy and Spain.

Trimming pared 3 bases from V and 4 bases from J, leaving 12 bases between. Germline CDR1 SEHNR, CDR2 FQNEAQ (reference sequence). The CDR3 is made up of 14 amino acids. Only in-frame clones appear in the TCRdb table, and some are missing; sequencing was by immunoSEQ multiplex PCR. The sample carries about 52,000 clones, around 82% recorded once. What was sequenced was peripheral blood. The receptor was derived from a woman older than 75 with COVID-19, enrolled during active disease. The chain links TRBV7-9 to TRBJ1-2; unclear D gene. The CDR3 sequence: CASSFSGIFYGYTF. The CDR3 DNA sequence: TGTGCCAGCAGCTTTAGCGGGATCTTCTATGGCTACACCTTC. The full variable domain, in which reference TRBV7-9 and TRBJ1-2 provide the parts outside the CDR3, is DTGVSQNPRHKITKRGQNVTFRCDPISEHNRLYWYRQTLGQGPEFLTYFQNEAQLEKSRLLSDRFSAERPKGSFSTLEIQRTEQGDSAMYLCASSFSGIFYGYTFGSGTRLTVV.